The 21 T cell receptor beta chains below come from one sample, sequenced in a study of CD8+ T cells in alopecia areata. Treatment specified: oral pan-JAK inhibitor, 5-10 mg twice daily. After isolation, RNA underwent reverse transcription to generate cDNA as the sequencing template. Profiling relied on immunoSEQ multiplex PCR, and the TCRdb table lists in-frame clones only, not all of them. This sample yields about 120,000 clones, of which about half are seen a single time; approximately 0.5% belongs to the top ten. Specimen: CD4+ T cells sorted from blood, collected at week 4, from a patient treated with tofacitinib. These TCRs come from a human donor with alopecia areata.

The V call is TRBV7-9, the J call TRBJ2-2; the D is unclear. The CDR3 runs 12 residues. Trimming shortened V by 5 bases and J by 4 bases, and 5 bases separated the two germline ends. CDR1 and CDR2 from the germline V gene are SEHNR and FQNEAQ (reference sequence). CDR3 DNA: TGTGCCAGCAGCACAAGCACCGGGGAGCTGTTTTTT. Translation: CASSTSTGELFF.

The rearrangement uses TRBV2 and TRBJ2-5; D unresolved. The CDR3 has 12 amino acids. Trimming removed 1 base from V and 4 bases from J, with 4 bases in between. Per the germline V gene, CDR1 is SNHLY and CDR2 is FYNNEI. This CDR3 reads CASSEEVETQYF. The CDR3 DNA follows: TGTGCCAGCAGTGAAGAAGTAGAGACCCAGTACTTC.

This chain links TRBV2 with TRBJ1-6, with TRBD1 matching over 7 bases. V gave up 10 bases and J gave up 7 bases; unmatched junction bases: 7. The CDR3 covers 13 residues. Germline V CDR1 and CDR2: SNHLY, FYNNEI. The CDR3 coding sequence is TGTGCCACCGAACAGGGGTACAATTCACCCCTCCACTTT. Translated: CATEQGYNSPLHF.

This chain links TRBV7-3 with TRBJ2-5; D is unresolved. Germline CDR1 and CDR2: SGHTA and FQGTGA. V lost 2 bases and J lost 4, with 8 bases in between. This CDR3 has 13 amino acids. CDR3: CASSLGSRETQYF. The CDR3 coding sequence is TGTGCCAGCAGCTTAGGTTCCCGAGAGACCCAGTACTTC.

The V gene is TRBV5-4, the J gene TRBJ1-5, with TRBD1 identical over 7 bases. Germline loops: CDR1 SGHNT, CDR2 YYREEE (reference sequence). This CDR3 region has 14 residues. Losses at the gene ends were 1 base for V and 5 bases for J; bases not matched to a gene: 3. In DNA form, the CDR3 reads TGTGCCAGCAGCTTGTACAGGGGTTATCAGCCCCAGCATTTT. Residues: CASSLYRGYQPQHF.

V and J are TRBV29-1 and TRBJ2-7, with unresolved D. Germline CDR1 SQVTM, CDR2 ANQGSEA. This CDR3 has 12 amino acids. Between the trimmed V and J ends, which lost 3 bases and 0 bases, there was a span of 6 bases. CDR3 DNA: TGCAGCGTTGAGGGAAGCTCCTACGAGCAGTACTTC. This sequence encodes CSVEGSSYEQYF.

By share of the sample, this clone is medium-sized. The chain recombines TRBV29-1 with TRBJ1-6, with D uncertain. The germline V gene encodes CDR1 SQVTM and CDR2 ANQGSEA. V dropped 2 bases and J dropped 14 bases, with 10 bases sitting between them. The CDR3 loop spans 11 amino acids. CDR3 sequence (DNA): TGCAGCGTTGAAATTGGTTCCACCCTCCACTTT. Residues: CSVEIGSTLHF.

This clone occurred a few times. The V and J genes are TRBV4-1 and TRBJ2-7; TRBD1 matches at 9 bases. The length of the CDR3 is 16 residues. V trimming: 1 base; J trimming: 4 bases; junction bases outside the gene matches: 8. Per germline, CDR1 MGHRA and CDR2 YSYEKL. The CDR3 spells CASSQVGTGRFYEQYF. In nucleotides, the CDR3 is TGCGCCAGCAGCCAAGTAGGGACAGGGCGATTTTACGAGCAGTACTTC.

The V and J genes are TRBV30 and TRBJ1-2, with a tentative D call TRBD1 (6 bases). CDR1 is GTSNPN and CDR2 is SVGIG in the germline V gene (reference sequence). CDR3 size: 14 residues. V was cut by 2 bases and J by 2 bases, with 12 bases left in between. The CDR3 loop is CAWSNKQGNYGYTF. The CDR3 nucleotides are TGTGCCTGGAGTAACAAACAGGGAAACTATGGCTACACCTTC. Drawing the rest from reference TRBV30 and TRBJ1-2, the complete variable domain is SQTIHQWPATLVQPVGSPLSLECTVEGTSNPNLYWYRQAAGRGLQLLFYSVGIGQISSEVPQNLSASRPQDRQFILSSKKLLLSDSGFYLCAWSNKQGNYGYTFGSGTRLTVV.

The gene calls are TRBV25-1 and TRBJ2-1; D is uncertain. This CDR3 is 15 amino acids long. Germline CDR1 reads MGHDK; CDR2 reads SYGVNS. V shed 4 bases and J shed 1 base, with 11 bases lying between them. The CDR3 loop reads CASSGVFKSYNEQFF. The CDR3 DNA is TGTGCCAGCAGTGGTGTCTTCAAGTCCTACAATGAGCAGTTCTTC.

For this clone: Other DNA sequences in this sample translate to the same CDR3. V and J are TRBV5-1 and TRBJ2-7; perhaps TRBD2 as D (6 bases). V was pared by 3 bases and J by 7 bases, with 11 bases between. From germline, CDR1 is SGHRS and CDR2 YFSETQ. The CDR3 has 12 amino acids. The CDR3 region has the DNA TGCGCCAGCAGCTCCCCCGGGGGTGAGCAGTACTTC. Protein product: CASSSPGGEQYF.

This clone was picked up one time. This chain joins TRBV7-2 and TRBJ2-1, with TRBD2 matching 13 bases. Germline trimming cut 4 bases from V and 5 bases from J; bases unmatched to any gene: 2. Germline lookup yields CDR1 SGHTA and CDR2 FQGNSA. The CDR3 is 15 amino acids. The CDR3 loop is CASSSGLAGHNEQFF. DNA for the CDR3: TGTGCCAGCAGCTCGGGACTAGCGGGGCACAATGAGCAGTTCTTC.

Notes on this clone: Other DNA sequences in this sample translate to the same CDR3. V is TRBV18 and J is TRBJ2-7; 12 nucleotides align to TRBD1. This CDR3 is 15 amino acids long. Germline CDR1 KGHSH, CDR2 LQKENI. V shed 4 bases, J shed 4 bases, and the junction held 5 bases outside the gene matches. CDR3: CASSRPGQGAYEQYF. CDR3 sequence (DNA): TGTGCCAGCTCACGTCCGGGACAGGGGGCTTACGAGCAGTACTTC. The entire variable domain, with the rest obtained from reference TRBV18 and TRBJ2-7, is as follows: NAGVMQNPRHLVRRRGQEARLRCSPMKGHSHVYWYRQLPEEGLKFMVYLQKENIIDESGMPKERFSAEFPKEGPSILRIQQVVRGDSAAYFCASSRPGQGAYEQYFGPGTRLTVT.

This clone was observed a handful of times. The chain recombines TRBV6-6 with TRBJ2-7; 7 nucleotides agree with TRBD2. Per germline, CDR1 MNHNY and CDR2 SVGAGI (reference sequence). The CDR3 sequence is 15 residues long. V was clipped by 2 bases and J by 3 bases; unmatched bases: 7. As DNA, the CDR3 is TGTGCCAGCAGTTACGACTTTCCGGGGGGCTACGAGCAGTACTTC. Translated: CASSYDFPGGYEQYF.

Written as DNA, the CDR3 is TGTGCCAGCAGTTACGGGGGGGGTCAGCCCCAGCATTTT. Its protein product is CASSYGGGQPQHF. V and J are TRBV6-5 and TRBJ1-5; tentatively, D is TRBD1 (5 bases). Trimming took off 2 bases at V and 6 bases at J, with 8 bases between the two ends. This CDR3 has 13 residues. Per germline, CDR1 MNHEY and CDR2 SVGAGI.

This chain uses TRBV29-1 with TRBJ2-1, with TRBD2 matching 7 bases. The J segment lost 6 bases and the V segment lost 7 bases, leaving 9 bases of the junction unmatched. The germline V gene has CDR1 SQVTM and CDR2 ANQGSEA. There are 13 residues in the CDR3. CDR3 DNA: TGCAGCGGTGGAGGGAGGGCGACCAATGAGCAGTTCTTC. It codes for CSGGGRATNEQFF.

The chain combines TRBV9 with TRBJ2-3; 7 bases line up with TRBD1. Germline V gene sequence: CDR1 SGDLS, CDR2 YYNGEE. V trimming: 0 bases; J trimming: 5 bases; junction bases outside the gene matches: 6. This CDR3 contains 15 residues. For the CDR3, the DNA is TGTGCCAGCAGCGTAGACAGGGGCACAGGAGATACGCAGTATTTT. It is translated as CASSVDRGTGDTQYF.

The chain couples TRBV6-6 to TRBJ1-3; D not certain. The CDR3 runs to 15 residues. V was cut by 5 bases and J by 2 bases, with 13 bases left in between. The germline V gene encodes CDR1 MNHNY and CDR2 SVGAGI (reference sequence). The CDR3 sequence: CASSPNPTTGNTIYF. The CDR3 DNA reads TGTGCCAGCAGTCCCAACCCGACTACTGGAAACACCATATATTTT.

This rearrangement joins TRBV1 to TRBJ2-7. TRBV1 is designated a pseudogene. The CDR3 loop spans 12 amino acids. The CDR3 nucleotides read TGCACCAGCCGACGCCAAACCTACGAGCAGTACTTC. It encodes CTSRRQTYEQYF.

The rearrangement joins TRBV29-1 to TRBJ2-3; 8 nucleotides agree with TRBD2. The CDR3 is 14 amino acids. Per germline, CDR1 SQVTM and CDR2 ANQGSEA. After removal of 5 bases from V and 3 bases from J, the junction contained 7 bases not matched to a gene. The CDR3 sequence: CSVNRAGGTDTQYF. CDR3 coding DNA: TGCAGCGTTAATCGGGCGGGAGGAACAGATACGCAGTATTTT.

The chain has TRBV30 and TRBJ1-1, with D perhaps TRBD1 (5 bases). V was trimmed by 2 bases and J by 1 base, leaving 8 bases between them. The CDR3 runs 13 residues. Germline V gene sequence: CDR1 GTSNPN, CDR2 SVGIG (reference sequence). CDR3: CAWSPGTNTEAFF. In DNA, the CDR3 is TGTGCCTGGAGTCCCGGGACGAACACTGAAGCTTTCTTT.